This TCR beta chain stems from a study of blood T cells in healthy people across ages. A sample-barcoded 5' primer and a J-beta primer mix were used in a second PCR of roughly 6 to 11 cycles. From the 5' RACE reads, TCRdb called clonotypes with MiXCR, one entry per CDR3 protein. This sample has roughly 700,000 distinct CDR3 sequences, with 20% to 30% found just once. Donors ranged from about 6 to 95 years old and were healthy Caucasians in Russia. V shed 3 bases and J 6 bases; nucleotides not matched to a gene: 9. Germline CDR1 is SGDLS and CDR2 is YYNGEE. The CDR3 spans 15 residues. The data were also submitted as part of a second study, on T cells of mothers and their children. As reported in that work: Per mother, over 9 million TCR beta CDR3 reads were obtained; per child, a few million.

The rearrangement uses TRBV9 and TRBJ2-1, with 7 bases fitting TRBD2. Sample: blood. This TCR came from a boy aged 5-17 years in good health. In nucleotides, the CDR3 is TGTGCCAGCAGCGGCCGGGGAGGGTTTAGCAATGAGCAGTTCTTC. Amino acid sequence: CASSGRGGFSNEQFF.